One and the same sample provided the 9 T cell receptor beta chains below, sequenced in a study of shared clonotypes between healthy human individuals (dated by TCRdb to 2018 to 2021). The library was made by the immunoSEQ multiplex PCR assay. Held by TCRdb, this immuneACCESS table contains in-frame sequences only and omits some clones. Under half of the omission traces to an unresolved V gene where checked; the cause of the rest is unknown. This sample comprises millions of clones, over 85% of them detected only once. The biggest ten clones account for under 0.15% of the sample. Sequenced sample: naive CD4+ T cells sorted from blood. The cell subset or site tag for this specimen amounts to: CD45RA+ positively selected. The receptors come from a man aged 18-30 years in good health.

Concerning this clone: The same CDR3 is also encoded by other DNA sequences in this sample. This chain joins TRBV10-3 and TRBJ1-2; possible D gene TRBD1, 5 bases. CDR1 and CDR2 (germline): ENHRY, SYGVKD. This CDR3 is built from 15 residues. Trimming took off 0 bases at V and 5 bases at J, with 13 bases between the two ends. The DNA for the CDR3 is TGTGCCATCAGTGAGTCGGAGGGGCGGGAATATGGCTACACCTTC. Protein product: CAISESEGREYGYTF.

V usage is TRBV4-3 and J usage is TRBJ2-3; TRBD1 matches 7 bases. There are 15 residues in the CDR3. With V trimmed by 3 bases and J by 5 bases, 8 bases remained unmatched. Germline V lookup: CDR1 LGHNA, CDR2 YSLEER. The CDR3 protein is CASSHTTGSGDTQYF. The CDR3 DNA reads as TGCGCCAGCAGCCACACGACAGGGTCAGGAGATACGCAGTATTTT.

This chain links TRBV7-2 with TRBJ2-7; 8 nucleotides agree with TRBD2. The germline gives CDR1 SGHTA, CDR2 FQGNSA. The V segment lost 5 bases and the J segment 6 bases; nucleotides outside the gene matches: 12. The CDR3 extends over 15 amino acids. The DNA of the CDR3 is TGTGCCAGCAGCATAGGGGCGGGAGGTACTGGCGAGCAGTACTTC. Its translation: CASSIGAGGTGEQYF.

The CDR3 region has the DNA TGTGCCAGCAGACCACCAGGGACAGTGAACACTGAAGCTTTCTTT. It encodes CASRPPGTVNTEAFF. The chain couples TRBV6-6 to TRBJ1-1, with TRBD1 identical over 7 bases. This CDR3 contains 15 residues. Germline loops: CDR1 MNHNY, CDR2 SVGAGI (reference sequence). V gave up 6 bases and J gave up 0 bases; unmatched junction bases: 7.

The V gene is TRBV2, the J gene TRBJ2-3, with no clear D. V lost 1 base to trimming and J lost 0 bases, with 14 bases between them. The CDR3 sequence is 17 residues long. Germline CDR1 and CDR2: SNHLY and FYNNEI. CDR3 residues: CASSEGLWLSSTDTQYF. CDR3 nucleotides: TGTGCCAGCAGTGAAGGTCTCTGGCTGTCTAGCACAGATACGCAGTATTTT. Drawing the rest from reference TRBV2 and TRBJ2-3, the complete variable domain is EPEVTQTPSHQVTQMGQEVILRCVPISNHLYFYWYRQILGQKVEFLVSFYNNEISEKSEIFDDQFSVERPDGSNFTLKIRSTKLEDSAMYFCASSEGLWLSSTDTQYFGPGTRLTVL.

About this clone: This same CDR3 is encoded by further DNA sequences in the sample. This rearrangement joins TRBV30 to TRBJ2-3; a possible D gene is TRBD2 (5 bases). CDR1 GTSNPN and CDR2 SVGIG come from the germline V gene (reference sequence). Trimming cost V 5 bases and J 6 bases, with 9 bases left between them. The CDR3 contains 11 residues. CDR3 amino acids: CAWGPGDTQYF. Written as DNA, the CDR3 is TGTGCCTGGGGGCCGGGGGATACGCAGTATTTT.

As for this clone: The identical CDR3 is also encoded by other nucleotide sequences in the sample. The chain has TRBV13 and TRBJ1-1, with D possibly matching TRBD1 (5 bases). Trimming took 2 bases from V and 1 from J, leaving 11 bases between them. CDR1 PRHDT and CDR2 FYEKMQ come from the germline V gene (reference sequence). The CDR3 has 15 residues. CDR3 loop: CASSLRQGWNTEAFF. In DNA, the CDR3 is TGTGCCAGCAGCTTAAGGCAGGGATGGAACACTGAAGCTTTCTTT. Using reference TRBV13 and TRBJ1-1 for the parts outside the CDR3, the full variable domain is AAGVIQSPRHLIKEKRETATLKCYPIPRHDTVYWYQQGPGQDPQFLISFYEKMQSDKGSIPDRFSAQQFSDYHSELNMSSLELGDSALYFCASSLRQGWNTEAFFGQGTRLTVV.

The rearrangement links TRBV19 to TRBJ1-5; D possibly corresponds to TRBD1 (5 bases). V was clipped by 2 bases and J by 5 bases, with 19 bases between them. Looked up from germline, CDR1 is LNHDA and CDR2 is SQIVND (reference sequence). The CDR3 covers 17 residues. CDR3 nucleotides: TGTGCCAGTAGTATAACTTCGGTGGGGGGATCAGATCAGCCCCAGCATTTT. Amino acids: CASSITSVGGSDQPQHF.

Only one count was recorded for this clone. The gene calls are TRBV9 and TRBJ2-3; D possibly corresponds to TRBD2 (5 bases). The V end lost 4 bases, the J end lost 9 bases, and 18 bases lay between the germline ends. This CDR3 is built from 14 residues. Germline-derived CDR1 and CDR2 are SGDLS and YYNGEE. Here the CDR3 DNA reads TGTGCCAGCAGCCCGACGGACTTCTCTAGCACGCAGTATTTT. Encoded protein: CASSPTDFSSTQYF.